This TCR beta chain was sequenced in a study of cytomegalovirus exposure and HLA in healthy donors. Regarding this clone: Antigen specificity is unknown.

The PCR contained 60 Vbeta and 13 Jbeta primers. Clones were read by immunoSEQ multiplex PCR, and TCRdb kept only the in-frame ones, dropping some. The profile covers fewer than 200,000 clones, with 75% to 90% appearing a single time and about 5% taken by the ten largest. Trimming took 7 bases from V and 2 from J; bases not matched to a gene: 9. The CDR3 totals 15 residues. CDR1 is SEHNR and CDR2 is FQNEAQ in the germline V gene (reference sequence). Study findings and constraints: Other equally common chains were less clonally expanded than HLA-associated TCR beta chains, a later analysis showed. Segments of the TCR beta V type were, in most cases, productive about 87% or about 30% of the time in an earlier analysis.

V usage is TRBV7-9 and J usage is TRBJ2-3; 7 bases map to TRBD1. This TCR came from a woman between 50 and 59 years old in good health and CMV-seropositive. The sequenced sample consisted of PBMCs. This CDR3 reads CASIPRGTVTDTQYF. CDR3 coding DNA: TGTGCCAGCATACCCAGGGGGACAGTCACAGATACGCAGTATTTT.